Below, 14 T cell receptor beta chains from the same sample are listed, as sequenced in a study of cytomegalovirus exposure and HLA in healthy donors. This PCR relied on a set of 60 Vbeta primers and 13 Jbeta primers. Method: immunoSEQ multiplex PCR; TCRdb's copy keeps in-frame clones and lacks some. The data contain about 160,000 clones, about 71% of them singletons. The sample was PBMCs. These receptors originate from a young woman in good health and CMV-seronegative.

The rearrangement joins TRBV11-2 to TRBJ2-6; D not resolved. The CDR3 runs 15 residues. Germline V CDR1 and CDR2: SGHAT, FQNNGV. V lost 5 bases, J lost 4 bases, and 12 bases lay in between. CDR3 nucleotides: TGTGCCAGCAGCGATTGGGCCGCAGGGGCCAACGTCCTGACTTTC. Translating gives CASSDWAAGANVLTF.

The chain recombines TRBV9 with TRBJ2-7; D possibly corresponds to TRBD2 (6 bases). CDR1 and CDR2 (germline): SGDLS, YYNGEE. V was pared by 0 bases and J by 6 bases, with 13 bases between. This CDR3 contains 14 residues. CDR3 sequence (DNA): TGTGCCAGCAGCGTAGGGTGGAGGGTCGGCGAGCAGTACTTC. Its protein product is CASSVGWRVGEQYF.

The chain has TRBV28 and TRBJ1-3, with 7 bases matching TRBD1. The CDR3 has 17 residues. Germline V CDR1 and CDR2: MDHEN, SYDVKM. The trim removed 6 bases at V and 4 bases at J, leaving 15 bases unmatched. This chain's CDR3 is CASRLGASGQAGNTIYF. The CDR3 bases are TGTGCCAGCAGACTGGGGGCGTCCGGACAGGCCGGAAACACCATATATTTT.

This chain links TRBV4-2 with TRBJ2-1, with 11 bases fitting TRBD2. CDR3 size: 17 residues. CDR1 and CDR2 from the germline V gene are LGHNA and YNFKEQ. Unmatched junction bases numbered 12, after V lost 1 base and J lost 10 bases. This CDR3 is CASSQVGVASGRLEQFF. The CDR3 bases are TGTGCCAGCAGCCAAGTTGGCGTAGCTAGCGGGAGGCTAGAGCAGTTCTTC.

This chain links TRBV4-2 with TRBJ1-2, with a possible D match to TRBD1 (6 bases). The CDR3 is made up of 13 amino acids. Trimming left V 6 bases short and J 2 bases short, with 10 bases between. The germline V gene has CDR1 LGHNA and CDR2 YNFKEQ. DNA of the CDR3: TGTGCCAGCAGTTTCGGACAGAACTATGGCTACACCTTC. Its translation: CASSFGQNYGYTF.

The V gene is TRBV7-6, the J gene TRBJ2-3; no clear D. This CDR3 is built from 13 residues. V was shortened by 4 bases and J by 0 bases, with 5 bases between the two germline ends. CDR1 and CDR2 from the germline V gene are SGHVS and FNYEAQ. The CDR3 protein is CASSWASTDTQYF. DNA for the CDR3: TGTGCCAGCAGCTGGGCCAGCACAGATACGCAGTATTTT.

The V and J genes are TRBV4-2 and TRBJ1-1; D remains ambiguous. Germline CDR1 and CDR2: LGHNA and YNFKEQ. The CDR3 is made up of 14 amino acids. V lost 4 bases and J lost 7, with 16 bases in between. The CDR3 is CASSRPTGNFEAFF. The CDR3 region has the DNA TGTGCCAGCAGCCGACCCACGGGGAACTTTGAAGCTTTCTTT.

The sample holds a few counts of this clone. The chain links TRBV6-1 to TRBJ2-3, with D hard to call. Trimming cost V 3 bases and J 3 bases, with 7 bases left between them. The CDR3 sequence is 13 residues long. Germline V gene data show CDR1 as MNHNS and CDR2 as SASEGT. This CDR3 reads CASSDPFTDTQYF. The CDR3 bases are TGTGCCAGCAGTGACCCCTTTACAGATACGCAGTATTTT.

The CDR3 DNA reads as TGCAGCGTTGTCAGCGGGACGGAATTTGGTGAGCAGTTCTTC. Its protein product is CSVVSGTEFGEQFF. This chain uses TRBV29-1 with TRBJ2-1; TRBD2 matches 7 bases. Germline V gives CDR1 SQVTM, CDR2 ANQGSEA. The junction had 12 bases not matched to a gene; V was cut back by 4 bases and J by 9 bases. The CDR3 length is 14 residues.

The chain uses TRBV6-1 and TRBJ2-2, with D unclear. CDR3 length: 16 residues. V was shortened by 3 bases and J by 2 bases, with 13 bases between the two germline ends. CDR1 is MNHNS, CDR2 SASEGT, per germline. As DNA, the CDR3 is TGTGCCAGCAGTGACGGTCTGGTCACTAACACCGGGGAGCTGTTTTTT. This codes for CASSDGLVTNTGELFF.

This chain joins TRBV28 and TRBJ2-1; TRBD1 matches at 9 bases. Germline assignment: CDR1 MDHEN and CDR2 SYDVKM. This CDR3 region has 14 residues. The junction had 6 bases not matched to a gene; V was cut back by 4 bases and J by 8 bases. Here the CDR3 DNA reads TGTGCCAGCAGTTACCTGGGACAGGGAGATGAGCAGTTCTTC. This translates into CASSYLGQGDEQFF.

This clone was observed a few times. V usage is TRBV7-9 and J usage is TRBJ1-2, with unresolved D. Looked up from germline, CDR1 is SEHNR and CDR2 is FQNEAQ (reference sequence). Trimming removed 1 base from V and 4 bases from J, with 7 bases in between. There are 13 residues in the CDR3. The CDR3 DNA is TGTGCCAGCAGCTTAGACAGTCTCTATGGCTACACCTTC. Translated: CASSLDSLYGYTF.

This chain connects TRBV6-5 to TRBJ2-7, with 8 bases aligning to TRBD2. The CDR3 has 14 residues. CDR1 is MNHEY and CDR2 is SVGAGI in the germline V gene. V lost 7 bases, J lost 4 bases, and 9 bases stayed unmatched. CDR3 DNA sequence: TGTGCCAGCATCGCGGGCGGGAGGCCGTACGAGCAGTACTTC. This sequence encodes CASIAGGRPYEQYF.

The V call is TRBV19, the J call TRBJ2-7, with 8 positions matching TRBD2. Per the germline V gene, CDR1 is LNHDA and CDR2 is SQIVND (reference sequence). The CDR3 is made up of 15 amino acids. The ends lost 5 bases at V and 0 bases at J; junction bases unmatched: 6. This chain's CDR3 is CASSLGLASSYEQYF. CDR3 DNA: TGTGCCAGTAGTCTAGGACTAGCCAGCTCCTACGAGCAGTACTTC.